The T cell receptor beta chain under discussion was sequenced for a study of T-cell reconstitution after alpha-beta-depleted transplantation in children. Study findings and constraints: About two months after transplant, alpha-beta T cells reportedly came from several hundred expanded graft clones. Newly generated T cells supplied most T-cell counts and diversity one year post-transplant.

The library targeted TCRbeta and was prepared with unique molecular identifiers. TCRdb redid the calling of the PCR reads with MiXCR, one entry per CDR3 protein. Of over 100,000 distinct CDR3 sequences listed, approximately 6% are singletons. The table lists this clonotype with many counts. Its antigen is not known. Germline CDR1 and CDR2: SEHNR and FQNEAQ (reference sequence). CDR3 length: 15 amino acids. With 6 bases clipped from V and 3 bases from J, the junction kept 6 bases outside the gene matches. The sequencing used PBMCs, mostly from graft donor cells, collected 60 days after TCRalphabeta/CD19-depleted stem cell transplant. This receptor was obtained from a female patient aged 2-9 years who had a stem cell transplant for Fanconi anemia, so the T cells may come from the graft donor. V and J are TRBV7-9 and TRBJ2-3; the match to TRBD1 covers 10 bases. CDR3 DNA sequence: TGTGCCAGCAGATCTAGGACAGGGGGGACAGATACGCAGTATTTT. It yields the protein CASRSRTGGTDTQYF.